These T cell receptor beta chains were read from a single sample in a study of T cell responses to AZD1222 COVID-19 vaccine. Using immunoSEQ multiplex PCR, the repertoire was profiled, and TCRdb retains in-frame clones only, with some absent. The sample lists approximately 150,000 clones, around 93% occurring once. The material was peripheral blood, obtained on day 0 of AZD1222 vaccination. These TCRs come from an adult in good health. Each CDR3 is given with its conserved first and last residue. D genes are given only for firm matches. Clone size, where shown, is once, few, many, or a class for clones that have expanded.

TRBJ1-2	few	.	TRBV7-9	CASSLVGQGYGYTF	TGTGCCAGCAGCTTAGTAGGCCAGGGCTATGGCTACACCTTC
TRBJ1-2	.	.	TRBV28	CASSFGSNYGYTF	TGTGCCAGCAGTTTCGGCAGTAACTATGGCTACACCTTC
TRBJ2-2	.	TRBD2	TRBV19	CASSIGGSAGLFF	TGTGCCAGTAGTATCGGGGGGAGTGCCGGGCTGTTTTTT
TRBJ1-1	.	.	TRBV11-1	CASSLFEGNTEAFF	TGTGCCAGCAGCTTATTTGAGGGGAACACTGAAGCTTTCTTT
TRBJ1-3	.	.	TRBV24-1	CATSESIGRGPSGNTIYF	TGTGCCACCAGTGAGTCCATAGGGCGGGGGCCCTCTGGAAACACCATATATTTT
TRBJ1-5	few	TRBD1	TRBV29-1	CSVEIGGAGNQPQHF	TGCAGCGTTGAAATAGGGGGCGCAGGCAATCAGCCCCAGCATTTT
TRBJ1-2	once	.	TRBV7-3	CASSLTPRTSTGYTF	TGTGCCAGCAGCTTAACCCCCCGGACATCAACTGGCTACACCTTC
TRBJ2-1	.	.	TRBV27	CASSLMDVNEQFF	TGTGCCAGCAGTTTGATGGATGTAAATGAGCAGTTCTTC
TRBJ1-2	.	.	TRBV3-1/TRBV3-2	CASSQVGDYGYTF	TGTGCCAGCAGCCAAGTTGGGGACTATGGCTACACCTTC
TRBJ2-5	.	.	TRBV25-1	CASSVTGTVTQYF	TGTGCCAGCAGTGTCACAGGGACGGTGACCCAGTACTTC
TRBJ2-5	.	TRBD2	TRBV29-1	CSVPGLAGVETQYF	TGCAGCGTCCCGGGACTAGCGGGAGTCGAGACCCAGTACTTC
TRBJ1-4	.	TRBD1	TRBV5-4	CASTYSTGTGNEKLFF	TGTGCCAGCACCTATTCGACCGGGACAGGGAATGAAAAACTGTTTTTT
TRBJ1-1	.	TRBD1	TRBV6-5	CASRAGGSVAFF	TGTGCCAGCAGGGCAGGGGGCTCAGTAGCTTTCTTT
TRBJ1-6	.	TRBD1	TRBV19	CASSDRGINSPLHF	TGTGCCAGTAGCGACAGGGGGATAAATTCACCCCTCCACTTT
TRBJ2-7	.	.	TRBV18	CASSPGLQQYF	TGTGCCAGCTCACCAGGGTTGCAACAGTACTTC
TRBJ2-7	.	.	TRBV6-1	CASSEQAGSYEQYF	TGTGCCAGCAGTGAACAGGCTGGTTCCTACGAGCAGTACTTC